Listed below are T cell receptor beta chains from one sample, sequenced in a study of blood T cell repertoires in COVID-19. Libraries were prepared by immunoSEQ multiplex PCR; TCRdb keeps only in-frame clonotypes and omits some of them. Of 110,000 to 150,000 clones in the sample, roughly 80% were seen once. Sequencing was performed on peripheral blood. The receptors derive from a human donor in a cohort sampled during active COVID-19. The CDR3 runs from the conserved cysteine through the conserved F or W. A D gene is named only where the DNA matches it firmly. Size is omitted from some rows. Given values are once, few, many or a class for expanded clones.

>NA|TRBJ2-7|TRBV27|NA
TGTGCCAGCAGTTATAAGGGCGCAGGGCCCTACGAGCAGTACTTC
CASSYKGAGPYEQYF
>NA|TRBJ1-5|TRBV6-5|NA
TGTGCCAGCAGCTGGACGGGGTGGCAGCCCCAGCATTTT
CASSWTGWQPQHF
>NA|TRBJ1-3|TRBV19|once
TGTGCCAGTAGTATTGGTCCGGACAGCGGAAACACCATATATTTT
CASSIGPDSGNTIYF
>NA|TRBJ1-1|TRBV6-5|once
TGTGCCAGCAGCTTCGGGGTTGGGTTGAACACTGAAGCTTTCTTT
CASSFGVGLNTEAFF
>NA|TRBJ1-5|TRBV7-9|NA
TGTGCCAGCAGCCCGATTGGGCAAGCCCAGCCCCAGCATTTT
CASSPIGQAQPQHF
>TRBD2|TRBJ2-1|TRBV5-1|NA
TGCGCCAGCAGCTTCAGACGGGGGGATTACAATGAGCAGTTCTTC
CASSFRRGDYNEQFF
>NA|TRBJ1-3|TRBV29-1|NA
TGCAGCGCCCGAGAAGGAAACACCATATATTTT
CSAREGNTIYF
>NA|TRBJ1-2|TRBV28|NA
TGTGCCAACTTCAGGGGTGACTATGGCTACACCTTC
CANFRGDYGYTF
>TRBD1|TRBJ1-1|TRBV3-1/TRBV3-2|NA
TGTGCCAGCAGCCCGGGACAGGCTAACACTGAAGCTTTCTTT
CASSPGQANTEAFF
>TRBD1|TRBJ2-7|TRBV11-2|NA
TGTGCCAGCAGCCGATCAGGGGGAGTCCCCTACGAGCAGTACTTC
CASSRSGGVPYEQYF
>TRBD2|TRBJ2-7|TRBV6-1|NA
TGTGCCAGCAGTGAGCCCGGGGGGACCCGCTACGAGCAGTACTTC
CASSEPGGTRYEQYF
>TRBD1|TRBJ2-7|TRBV3-1/TRBV3-2|NA
TGTGCCAGCAGCCGATCCGGGACAGGGTTCGCCGAGCAGTACTTC
CASSRSGTGFAEQYF
>TRBD1|TRBJ2-2|TRBV15|NA
TGTGCCACCAGCGCGCATTCTGGGACAGGGTCGAAACGGGAGCTGTTTTTT
CATSAHSGTGSKRELFF
>NA|TRBJ1-1|TRBV9|NA
TGTGCCAGCAGCGTACATCCCGGTCTTTTAGACACTGAAGCTTTCTTT
CASSVHPGLLDTEAFF
>TRBD2|TRBJ2-2|TRBV6-5|once
TGTGCCAGCGTCCGGGAACTAGCGGGGGCCGGGGAGCTGTTTTTT
CASVRELAGAGELFF
>NA|TRBJ2-2|TRBV19|NA
TGTGCCAGTAGTATAGGGCCGGGTGTACGAACCGGGGAGCTGTTTTTT
CASSIGPGVRTGELFF
>NA|TRBJ1-3|TRBV4-1|NA
TGCGCCAGCAGGGACAGCTCTGGAAACACCATATATTTT
CASRDSSGNTIYF
>TRBD1|TRBJ1-6|TRBV2|NA
TGTGCCAGCAGTGAATCCGGGACAGGGGTCTCACCCCTCCACTTT
CASSESGTGVSPLHF
>NA|TRBJ1-6|TRBV4-1|NA
TGCGCCAGCAGCCAAGAAAAGGAAGGGAGATTTTCACCCCTCCACTTT
CASSQEKEGRFSPLHF
>NA|TRBJ1-5|TRBV19|NA
TGTGCCAGTAGTATAGTCAGGGCTAGCAATCAGCCCCAGCATTTT
CASSIVRASNQPQHF
>NA|TRBJ2-3|TRBV6-1|few
TGTGCCAGCAGTGAATCTACAGATACGCAGTATTTT
CASSESTDTQYF
>TRBD2|TRBJ2-1|TRBV6-6|NA
TGTGCCAGCAGTTCGAAGCGGGGGGACTCCTACAATGAGCAGTTCTTC
CASSSKRGDSYNEQFF
>NA|TRBJ1-3|TRBV19|once
TGTGCCAGTAATGGGGGGAGCTCTGGAAACACCATATATTTT
CASNGGSSGNTIYF
>TRBD1|TRBJ2-1|TRBV6-4|NA
TGTGCCAGCCGTGAAAGGGACAGCTCCTACAATGAGCAGTTCTTC
CASRERDSSYNEQFF
>NA|TRBJ1-1|TRBV19|NA
TGTGCCAGTAGTACCTCACAGAACACTGAAGCTTTCTTT
CASSTSQNTEAFF
>TRBD1|TRBJ2-7|TRBV2|NA
TGTGCCACCCGGGGACAGTCCTACGAGCAGTACTTC
CATRGQSYEQYF
>NA|TRBJ2-1|TRBV7-2|NA
TGTGCCAGCAGCGAGACGGGGACAAGCAATGAGCAGTTCTTC
CASSETGTSNEQFF
>TRBD1|TRBJ1-2|TRBV19|NA
TGTGCCAGTAGTATAGGAGGACAGGGGAGCCATGGCTACACCTTC
CASSIGGQGSHGYTF
>NA|TRBJ1-5|TRBV7-9|NA
TGTGCCAGCAGCCACCGGGGAGGTCGCAATCAGCCCCAGCATTTT
CASSHRGGRNQPQHF
>TRBD1|TRBJ2-1|TRBV20-1|NA
TGCAGTGCTAGTGACAGGGCGCGTTTCAATGAGCAGTTCTTC
CSASDRARFNEQFF
>TRBD2|TRBJ2-3|TRBV5-1|NA
TGCGCCAGCAGCTTCTATCCGGGACTAGCAGGGGATACGCAGTATTTT
CASSFYPGLAGDTQYF
>TRBD2|TRBJ2-1|TRBV5-4|NA
TGTGCCAGCAGCCTAAGTGGGACTAACTACAATGAGCAGTTCTTC
CASSLSGTNYNEQFF
>TRBD1|TRBJ2-7|TRBV6-5|once
TGTGCCAGCAGTTACTCCTCGGGACAGGGGTTCGACGAGCAGTACTTC
CASSYSSGQGFDEQYF
>TRBD1|TRBJ2-2|TRBV5-1|NA
TGCGCCAGCAGCTTGGAGGGACAGGGTTCGACCGGGGAGCTGTTTTTT
CASSLEGQGSTGELFF
>TRBD1|TRBJ1-2|TRBV2|NA
TGTGCCAGCAGTACCGATACAGGGGGCTATGGCTACACCTTC
CASSTDTGGYGYTF
>NA|TRBJ1-2|TRBV5-5|NA
TGTGCCAGCAGCCCAAGCAAGACAGCTAACTATGGCTACACCTTC
CASSPSKTANYGYTF
>TRBD1|TRBJ1-6|TRBV5-4|few
TGTGCCAGCAGCCAAGACAGGGGGCGAGGGAATTCACCCCTCCACTTT
CASSQDRGRGNSPLHF
>TRBD1|TRBJ1-5|TRBV2|NA
TGTGCCAGCAGTTTAGGACAGGGTGACAATCAGCCCCAGCATTTT
CASSLGQGDNQPQHF
>NA|TRBJ1-1|TRBV27|NA
TGTGCCAGCAGTGCGTTAGGGGGGGTCAATGGCGCTTTCTTT
CASSALGGVNGAFF
>TRBD2|TRBJ2-3|TRBV6-5|NA
TGTGCCAGCAGTAGCGGGGGGGCGGGAGATACGCAGTATTTT
CASSSGGAGDTQYF
>TRBD1|TRBJ1-2|TRBV29-1|NA
TGCAGCGGTTGGGGACAGGGTCTCCATGGCTACACCTTC
CSGWGQGLHGYTF
>NA|TRBJ2-2|TRBV2|once
TGTGCCAGCATCCGGGCCGCGGGCGGGGAGCTGTTTTTT
CASIRAAGGELFF
>NA|TRBJ2-1|TRBV3-1/TRBV3-2|once
TGTGCCAGCAGCCCCTACCCCCGGGGGGCCACCTTTGGGGGGAATGAGCAGTTCTTC
CASSPYPRGATFGGNEQFF
>NA|TRBJ1-5|TRBV2|few
TGTGCCAGCAAAGGGAGGGGTTATAGCAATCAGCCCCAGCATTTT
CASKGRGYSNQPQHF
>NA|TRBJ1-1|TRBV6-5|NA
TGTGCCAGCAGCCGTGACGCAGGGGCTACCACTGAAGCTTTCTTT
CASSRDAGATTEAFF
>NA|TRBJ1-5|TRBV2|NA
TGTGCCAGCAGTGGTGAAAAGCACCAGCCCCAGCATTTT
CASSGEKHQPQHF
>NA|TRBJ1-4|TRBV28|NA
TGTGCCAGCCTTGACAGAATTAATGAAAAACTGTTTTTT
CASLDRINEKLFF
>TRBD1|TRBJ1-4|TRBV11-2|once
TGTGCCAGCAGCTCACAGGGGGCATTAAATGAAAAACTGTTTTTT
CASSSQGALNEKLFF
>TRBD1|TRBJ1-5|TRBV7-9|NA
TGTGCCAGCAGCACCTTTGAGACAGGGTTAGGTCAGCCCCAGCATTTT
CASSTFETGLGQPQHF
>NA|TRBJ2-3|TRBV5-1|NA
TGCGCCAGCAGCTTCAGGACAACCCCTAGCACAGATACGCAGTATTTT
CASSFRTTPSTDTQYF
>NA|TRBJ1-1|TRBV11-2|few
TGTGCCAGCAGCTTATTTGCGGGAATGAACACTGAAGCTTTCTTT
CASSLFAGMNTEAFF
>NA|TRBJ1-5|TRBV2|NA
TGTGCCAGCAACTTTTATAGCAATCAGCCCCAGCATTTT
CASNFYSNQPQHF
>NA|TRBJ2-3|TRBV7-3|NA
TGTGCCAGCAGCTTAGGGGACACCAAAACAGATACGCAGTATTTT
CASSLGDTKTDTQYF
>NA|TRBJ2-5|TRBV5-6|NA
TGTGCCAGCAGCTTCGCGGGGACCCAAGAGACCCAGTACTTC
CASSFAGTQETQYF
>TRBD1|TRBJ2-7|TRBV29-1|NA
TGCAGCGTTGGCAGGACAGGGTACCACGAGCAGTACTTC
CSVGRTGYHEQYF